The 25 T cell receptor beta chains reported below all come from one sample, sequenced in a study of cytomegalovirus exposure and HLA in healthy donors. Sequenced by immunoSEQ multiplex PCR; TCRdb stores in-frame clones only, minus some. The profile shows 200,000 or so clones, over 65% of them singletons. The material sequenced was PBMCs. The receptor source for this set is a man in his late teens or twenties in good health and CMV-seropositive.

This chain connects TRBV5-8 to TRBJ2-5; 8 bases fit TRBD1. The CDR3 runs to 14 residues. The V gene's germline CDR1 is SGHTS and CDR2 YDEGEE. V was pared by 0 bases and J by 5 bases, with 3 bases of the junction left unmatched. Here the CDR3 DNA reads TGTGCCAGCAGCTTGGGTCAGGGGGCGGAGACCCAGTACTTC. Translated: CASSLGQGAETQYF.

Remarks on this clone: Within the sample, other DNA sequences also encode this same CDR3. The V and J genes are TRBV30 and TRBJ1-5, with 8 bases matching TRBD1. CDR1 is GTSNPN, CDR2 SVGIG, per germline (reference sequence). J gave up 4 bases and V 5 bases, and 7 bases lay outside the gene matches. The CDR3 contains 14 residues. The CDR3, as DNA: TGTGCCTGGCTGCGGGACAGGCAGAATCAGCCCCAGCATTTT. Protein sequence: CAWLRDRQNQPQHF. The full variable domain, with the rest looked up from reference TRBV30 and TRBJ1-5, is SQTIHQWPATLVQPVGSPLSLECTVEGTSNPNLYWYRQAAGRGLQLLFYSVGIGQISSEVPQNLSASRPQDRQFILSSKKLLLSDSGFYLCAWLRDRQNQPQHFGDGTRLSIL.

This chain joins TRBV14 and TRBJ2-1, with D possibly being TRBD1 (6 bases). Germline CDR1 is SGHDN and CDR2 is FVKESK. Trimming took 3 bases from V and 2 from J, leaving 11 bases between them. The CDR3 has 15 residues. The CDR3 region is CASSHRRGTYNEQFF. The CDR3 nucleotides are TGTGCCAGCAGCCATCGTAGGGGGACCTACAATGAGCAGTTCTTC.

The table lists this clone with a count of one. This CDR3 is CASSPQPGAGTEAFF. Written as DNA, the CDR3 is TGTGCCAGCAGCCCCCAGCCAGGGGCAGGGACTGAAGCTTTCTTT. The V gene is TRBV9, the J gene TRBJ1-1; D perhaps matches TRBD1 (6 bases). The CDR3 runs 15 residues. Germline V gene lookup returns CDR1 SGDLS and CDR2 YYNGEE. V lost 4 bases and J lost 5, with 18 bases in between.

The chain employs TRBV6-4 and TRBJ2-5; 7 nucleotides align to TRBD1. CDR3 length equals 14 residues. Germline V lookup: CDR1 MRHNA, CDR2 SNTAGT. The V and J ends lost 5 bases and 2 bases, in that order; junction bases with no gene match: 5. The CDR3 is CASSWDSLQETQYF. CDR3 in DNA: TGTGCCAGCAGTTGGGACAGTTTACAAGAGACCCAGTACTTC.

The chain recombines TRBV6-1 with TRBJ1-5, with D hard to call. Germline CDR1 reads MNHNS; CDR2 reads SASEGT. V gave up 4 bases and J gave up 5 bases, with 6 bases separating them. The CDR3 covers 12 residues. The chain's CDR3 is CASSGGDQPQHF. DNA of the CDR3: TGTGCCAGCAGTGGGGGAGATCAGCCCCAGCATTTT.

This rearrangement joins TRBV19 to TRBJ2-3, with 10 bases matching TRBD1. CDR1 LNHDA and CDR2 SQIVND come from the germline V gene (reference sequence). V lost 10 bases to trimming and J lost 10 bases; unmatched junction nucleotides: 11. This CDR3 contains 13 residues. The CDR3 region is CATTGTGVRPQYF. CDR3 bases: TGTGCCACTACCGGGACAGGGGTCCGGCCGCAGTATTTT.

This chain joins TRBV7-2 and TRBJ2-3; perhaps TRBD2 as D (5 bases). V was cut by 2 bases and J by 2 bases, with 8 bases left in between. Germline CDR1 reads SGHTA; CDR2 reads FQGNSA. CDR3 length equals 14 residues. The chain's CDR3 is CASSLFSDTDTQYF. The DNA for the CDR3 is TGTGCCAGCAGCTTATTTAGCGACACAGATACGCAGTATTTT.

The chain uses TRBV29-1 and TRBJ2-1; 12 bases fit TRBD2. The CDR3 length is 14 residues. V shed 7 bases and J 6 bases; nucleotides not matched to a gene: 7. Germline-derived CDR1 and CDR2 are SQVTM and ANQGSEA. The DNA for the CDR3 is TGCAGCGCTGGGCTAGCGGGAGGGGGCAATGAGCAGTTCTTC. Amino acid sequence: CSAGLAGGGNEQFF.

J is TRBJ2-7 and V is TRBV18; no clear D gene. Trimming removed 0 bases from V and 1 base from J, with 7 bases in between. The germline gives CDR1 KGHSH, CDR2 LQKENI. This CDR3 region has 14 residues. The CDR3 here is CASSPPASSYEQYF. DNA of the CDR3: TGTGCCAGCTCACCACCCGCGTCGTCCTACGAGCAGTACTTC.

The chain recombines TRBV6-5 with TRBJ2-7; 10 bases agree with TRBD2. V was clipped by 5 bases and J by 2 bases; unmatched bases: 6. CDR1 is MNHEY, CDR2 SVGAGI, per germline. This CDR3 spans 15 amino acids. The CDR3 region is CASSRTSGPAYEQYF. The CDR3, as DNA: TGTGCCAGCAGTAGGACTAGCGGACCGGCCTACGAGCAGTACTTC.

For this clone: One junction end disagrees with the germline gene, perhaps due to a read error. The V and J genes are TRBV6-5 and TRBJ2-7; 10 bases are a match to TRBD1. The CDR3 spans 12 residues. CDR1 MNHEY and CDR2 SVGAGI come from the germline V gene. The CDR3 sequence is CASRPGQGFPNF. The CDR3 DNA sequence: TGTGCCAGCAGGCCGGGACAGGGGTTTCCAAACTTC.

The rearrangement links TRBV9 to TRBJ1-5; the match to TRBD1 covers 9 bases. The J segment lost 6 bases and the V segment lost 4 bases, leaving 5 bases of the junction unmatched. This CDR3 has 14 residues. Germline CDR1 reads SGDLS; CDR2 reads YYNGEE. CDR3 in amino acids: CASSRGQGGQPQHF. CDR3 nucleotides: TGTGCCAGCAGCCGGGGACAGGGAGGTCAGCCCCAGCATTTT.

The genes are TRBV4-3 and TRBJ2-3, with D possibly TRBD2 on 6 matching bases. This CDR3 spans 13 amino acids. Germline CDR1 is LGHNA and CDR2 is YSLEER. V was trimmed by 1 base and J by 4 bases, leaving 6 bases between them. CDR3: CASSQASADTQYF. The DNA of the CDR3 is TGCGCCAGCAGCCAAGCTAGCGCAGATACGCAGTATTTT.

The chain employs TRBV6-1 and TRBJ1-5; D is undetermined. Deletions cut 8 bases from V and 8 bases from J, with 16 bases between. The CDR3 has 13 amino acids. The germline V gene encodes CDR1 MNHNS and CDR2 SASEGT. The CDR3 region is CASGREVGEPQHF. CDR3 DNA sequence: TGTGCCAGCGGACGGGAGGTGGGTGAGCCCCAGCATTTT.

This clone has only one observation. The chain has TRBV28 and TRBJ1-2; 7 nucleotides agree with TRBD1. Trimming cost V 2 bases and J 4 bases; bases outside gene matches: 10. Germline CDR1 is MDHEN and CDR2 is SYDVKM. The CDR3 extends over 16 amino acids. Here the CDR3 DNA reads TGTGCCAGCAGTTTAGCCTCAACCGGGACAGTCTATGGCTACACCTTC. Amino acid sequence: CASSLASTGTVYGYTF.

In this sample, this clone turned up many times. The V call is TRBV7-8, the J call TRBJ2-1, with 9 bases that match TRBD1. The CDR3 totals 14 residues. Germline V lookup: CDR1 SGHVS, CDR2 FQNEAQ. V lost 5 bases, J lost 7 bases, and 6 bases stayed unmatched. The CDR3 region has the DNA TGTGCCAGCAGCGCGTCCGGGACAGGGAATGAGCAGTTCTTC. Translated: CASSASGTGNEQFF.

This CDR3 reads CARSRRARPDTQYF. CDR3 bases: TGTGCCCGTTCTAGGAGGGCTAGACCAGATACGCAGTATTTT. The chain links TRBV27 to TRBJ2-3, with a possible D match to TRBD2 (6 bases). V gave up 11 bases and J gave up 4 bases, with 19 bases separating them. Germline CDR1 reads MNHEY; CDR2 reads SMNVEV (reference sequence). The CDR3 has 14 amino acids.

The gene calls are TRBV6-1 and TRBJ1-2; 7 bases are shared with TRBD1. Unmatched junction bases numbered 9, after V lost 1 base and J lost 4 bases. The length of the CDR3 is 16 residues. Germline V gives CDR1 MNHNS, CDR2 SASEGT. DNA of the CDR3: TGTGCCAGCAGTGAAGGGGCCGACAGGGTTACCTATGGCTACACCTTC. Its translation: CASSEGADRVTYGYTF.

This clone was counted a few times. The chain recombines TRBV14 with TRBJ2-5; TRBD2 aligns across 10 bases. The CDR3 runs to 13 residues. Germline trimming cut 7 bases from V and 5 bases from J; bases unmatched to any gene: 4. From germline, CDR1 is SGHDN and CDR2 FVKESK. The CDR3 region is CASNPSGSETQYF. CDR3 sequence (DNA): TGTGCCAGCAACCCTAGCGGGAGCGAGACCCAGTACTTC.

The chain employs TRBV4-1 and TRBJ2-3; 7 bases are a match to TRBD2. The CDR3 sequence is 17 residues long. CDR1 is MGHRA, CDR2 YSYEKL, per germline. After removal of 0 bases from V and 0 bases from J, the junction contained 6 bases not matched to a gene. This CDR3 is CASSQDGASGSTDTQYF. The CDR3 DNA is TGCGCCAGCAGCCAAGATGGGGCTAGCGGAAGCACAGATACGCAGTATTTT.

This clone was found a few times. This chain connects TRBV11-1 to TRBJ2-7; D perhaps matches TRBD2 (5 bases). Trimming took off 2 bases at V and 5 bases at J, with 13 bases between the two ends. This CDR3 is 14 amino acids long. Germline V lookup: CDR1 SGHAT, CDR2 FQDESV (reference sequence). In DNA, the CDR3 is TGTGCCAGCAGCTTAAGGACTCTTGCGCACGAGCAGTACTTC. This codes for CASSLRTLAHEQYF.

The gene calls are TRBV7-9 and TRBJ2-3, with 8 nucleotides matching TRBD1. Per germline, CDR1 SEHNR and CDR2 FQNEAQ (reference sequence). The CDR3 is 19 amino acids. Trimming cost V 5 bases and J 0 bases; bases outside gene matches: 16. CDR3 loop: CASSPELTGTGDSTDTQYF. The CDR3 DNA reads TGTGCCAGCAGCCCAGAACTGACCGGGACAGGCGATAGCACAGATACGCAGTATTTT.

The V call is TRBV6-1, the J call TRBJ1-1; 9 nucleotides align to TRBD1. V lost 4 bases and J lost 11; bases outside the gene matches: 5. The germline gives CDR1 MNHNS, CDR2 SASEGT. There are 12 residues in the CDR3. Here the CDR3 reads CASSGDRDYAFF. DNA for the CDR3: TGTGCCAGCAGTGGGGACAGGGATTACGCTTTCTTT.

This chain joins TRBV29-1 and TRBJ2-2; 7 positions match TRBD1. Germline assignment: CDR1 SQVTM and CDR2 ANQGSEA. This CDR3 contains 13 residues. The junction had 3 bases not matched to a gene; V was cut back by 4 bases and J by 4 bases. CDR3 in amino acids: CSVAPGGTGELFF. In DNA, the CDR3 is TGCAGCGTTGCGCCAGGGGGCACCGGGGAGCTGTTTTTT.